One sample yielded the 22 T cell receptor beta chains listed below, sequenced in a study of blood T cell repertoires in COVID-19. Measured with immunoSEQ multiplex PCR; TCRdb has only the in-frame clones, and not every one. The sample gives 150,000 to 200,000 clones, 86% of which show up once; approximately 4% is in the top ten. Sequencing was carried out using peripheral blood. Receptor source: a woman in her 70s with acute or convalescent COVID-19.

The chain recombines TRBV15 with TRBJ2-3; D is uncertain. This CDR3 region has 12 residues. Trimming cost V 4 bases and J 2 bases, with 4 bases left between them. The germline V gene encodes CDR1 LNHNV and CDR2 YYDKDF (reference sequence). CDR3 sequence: CATSKLTDTQYF. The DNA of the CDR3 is TGTGCCACCAGCAAACTCACAGATACGCAGTATTTT.

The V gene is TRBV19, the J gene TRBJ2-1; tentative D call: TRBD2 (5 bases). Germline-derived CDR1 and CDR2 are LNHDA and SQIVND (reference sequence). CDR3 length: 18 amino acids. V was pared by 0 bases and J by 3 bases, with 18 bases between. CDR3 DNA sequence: TGTGCCAGTAGTATAGAATCTACTAGTTTCCCGAACTACAATGAGCAGTTCTTC. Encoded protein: CASSIESTSFPNYNEQFF.

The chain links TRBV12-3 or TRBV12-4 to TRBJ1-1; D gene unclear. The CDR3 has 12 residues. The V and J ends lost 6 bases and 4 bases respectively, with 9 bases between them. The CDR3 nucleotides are TGTGCCAGCAGACGCGGTGCCACTGAAGCTTTCTTT. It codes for CASRRGATEAFF.

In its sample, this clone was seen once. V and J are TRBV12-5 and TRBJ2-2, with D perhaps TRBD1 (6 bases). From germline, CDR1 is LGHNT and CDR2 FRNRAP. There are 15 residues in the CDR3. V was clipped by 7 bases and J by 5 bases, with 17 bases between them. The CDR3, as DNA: TGTGCTAGTGCAGACGGGACACTCTTAACCGGGGAGCTGTTTTTT. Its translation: CASADGTLLTGELFF.

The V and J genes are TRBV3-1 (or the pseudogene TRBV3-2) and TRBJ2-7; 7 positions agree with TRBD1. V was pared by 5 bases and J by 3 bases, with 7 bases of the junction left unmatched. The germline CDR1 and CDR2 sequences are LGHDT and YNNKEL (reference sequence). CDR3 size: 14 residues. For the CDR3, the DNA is TGTGCCAGCAGCGGGGGACAGCCAATCTACGAGCAGTACTTC. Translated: CASSGGQPIYEQYF.

In nucleotides, the CDR3 is TGTGCCAGCAGCTTAGGAATGGGGGGGAGACAGCCCCAGCATTTT. As protein: CASSLGMGGRQPQHF. The chain has TRBV11-2 and TRBJ1-5, with TRBD1 as a possible D gene (5 bases). V lost 1 base to trimming and J lost 7 bases, with 14 bases between them. The CDR3 has 15 residues. CDR1 SGHAT and CDR2 FQNNGV come from the germline V gene.

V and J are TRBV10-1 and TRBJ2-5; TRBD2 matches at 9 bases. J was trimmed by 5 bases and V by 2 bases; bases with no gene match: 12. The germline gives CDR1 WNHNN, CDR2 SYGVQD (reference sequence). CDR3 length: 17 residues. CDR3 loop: CASSEPSSGDRAETQYF. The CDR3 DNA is TGCGCCAGCAGTGAGCCTTCTAGCGGGGACCGGGCTGAGACCCAGTACTTC.

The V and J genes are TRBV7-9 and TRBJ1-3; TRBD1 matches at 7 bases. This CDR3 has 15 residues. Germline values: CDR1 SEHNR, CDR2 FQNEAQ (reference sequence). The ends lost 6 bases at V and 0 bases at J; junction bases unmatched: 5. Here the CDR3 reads CASSLDRNSGNTIYF. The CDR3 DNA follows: TGTGCCAGCAGTTTGGACAGGAACTCTGGAAACACCATATATTTT.

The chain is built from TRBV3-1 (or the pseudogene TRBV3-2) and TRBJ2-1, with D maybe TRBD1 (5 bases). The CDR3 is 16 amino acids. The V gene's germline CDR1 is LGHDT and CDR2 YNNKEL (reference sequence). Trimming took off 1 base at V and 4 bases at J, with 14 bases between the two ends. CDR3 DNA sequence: TGTGCCAGCAGCCAAGGCTCAGGGTTCAATTACAATGAGCAGTTCTTC. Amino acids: CASSQGSGFNYNEQFF.

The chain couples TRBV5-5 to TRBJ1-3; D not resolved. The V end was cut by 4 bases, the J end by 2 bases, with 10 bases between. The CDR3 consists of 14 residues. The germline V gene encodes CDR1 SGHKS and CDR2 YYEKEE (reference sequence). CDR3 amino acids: CASSQDNPGNTIYF. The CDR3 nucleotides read TGTGCCAGCAGCCAAGACAATCCTGGAAACACCATATATTTT.

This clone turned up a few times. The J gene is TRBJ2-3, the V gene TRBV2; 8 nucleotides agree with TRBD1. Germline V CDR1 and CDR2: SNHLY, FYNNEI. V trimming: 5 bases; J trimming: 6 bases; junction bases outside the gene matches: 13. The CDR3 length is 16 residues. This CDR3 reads CASSLGARTGPDTQYF. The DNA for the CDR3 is TGTGCCAGCAGTCTGGGGGCCAGGACAGGGCCTGATACGCAGTATTTT.

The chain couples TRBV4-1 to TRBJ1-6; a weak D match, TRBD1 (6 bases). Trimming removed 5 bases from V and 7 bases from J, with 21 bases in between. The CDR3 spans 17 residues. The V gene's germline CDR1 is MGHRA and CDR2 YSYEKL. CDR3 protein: CASSSPPAGARNSPLHF. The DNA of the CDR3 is TGCGCCAGCAGCTCTCCCCCTGCAGGGGCGCGGAATTCACCCCTCCACTTT.

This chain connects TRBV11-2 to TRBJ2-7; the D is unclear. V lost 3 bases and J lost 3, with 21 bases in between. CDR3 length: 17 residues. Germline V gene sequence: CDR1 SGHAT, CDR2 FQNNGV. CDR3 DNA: TGTGCCAGCAGCTTTGGTAGTGTGGAGTACTGGGTCTACGAGCAGTACTTC. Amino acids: CASSFGSVEYWVYEQYF.

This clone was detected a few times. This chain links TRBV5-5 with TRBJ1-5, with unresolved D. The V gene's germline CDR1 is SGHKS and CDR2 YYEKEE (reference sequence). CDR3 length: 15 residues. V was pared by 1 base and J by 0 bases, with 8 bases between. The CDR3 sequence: CASSLLQYSNQPQHF. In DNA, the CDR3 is TGTGCCAGCAGCTTGTTACAGTATAGCAATCAGCCCCAGCATTTT. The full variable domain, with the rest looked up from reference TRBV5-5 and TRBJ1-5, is DAGVTQSPTHLIKTRGQQVTLRCSPISGHKSVSWYQQVLGQGPQFIFQYYEKEERGRGNFPDRFSARQFPNYSSELNVNALLLGDSALYLCASSLLQYSNQPQHFGDGTRLSIL.

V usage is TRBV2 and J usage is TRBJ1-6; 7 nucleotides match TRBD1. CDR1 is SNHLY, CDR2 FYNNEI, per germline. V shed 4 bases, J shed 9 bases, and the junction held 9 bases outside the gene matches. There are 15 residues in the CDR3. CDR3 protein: CASSVGQPGVSPLHF. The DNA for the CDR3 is TGTGCCAGCAGTGTGGGACAGCCAGGAGTTTCACCCCTCCACTTT.

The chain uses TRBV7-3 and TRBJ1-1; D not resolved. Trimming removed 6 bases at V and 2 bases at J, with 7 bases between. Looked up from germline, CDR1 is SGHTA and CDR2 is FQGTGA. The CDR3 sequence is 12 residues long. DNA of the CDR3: TGTGCCAGCAGATCTAGTAACACTGAAGCTTTCTTT. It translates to CASRSSNTEAFF. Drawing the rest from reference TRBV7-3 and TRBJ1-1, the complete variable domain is GAGVSQTPSNKVTEKGKYVELRCDPISGHTALYWYRQSLGQGPEFLIYFQGTGAADDSGLPNDRFFAVRPEGSVSTLKIQRTERGDSAVYLCASRSSNTEAFFGQGTRLTVV.

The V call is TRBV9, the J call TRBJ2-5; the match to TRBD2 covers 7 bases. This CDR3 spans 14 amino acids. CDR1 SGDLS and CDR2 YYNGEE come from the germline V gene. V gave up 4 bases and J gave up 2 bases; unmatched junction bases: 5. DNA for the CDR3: TGTGCCAGCAGCCTAAACGGGAGGCAAGAGACCCAGTACTTC. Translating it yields CASSLNGRQETQYF. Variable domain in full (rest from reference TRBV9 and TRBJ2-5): DSGVTQTPKHLITATGQRVTLRCSPRSGDLSVYWYQQSLDQGLQFLIQYYNGEERAKGNILERFSAQQFPDLHSELNLSSLELGDSALYFCASSLNGRQETQYFGPGTRLLVL.

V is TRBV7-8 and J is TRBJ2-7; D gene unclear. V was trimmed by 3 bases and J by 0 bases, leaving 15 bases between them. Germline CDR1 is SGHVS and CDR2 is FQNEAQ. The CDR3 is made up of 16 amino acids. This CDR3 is CASSFRFADSSYEQYF. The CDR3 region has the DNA TGTGCCAGCAGCTTCCGGTTTGCGGATAGCTCCTACGAGCAGTACTTC.

The chain's CDR3 is CASSQERTGRGKKLFF. CDR3 bases: TGTGCCAGCAGCCAGGAAAGGACAGGGAGGGGAAAAAAACTGTTTTTT. The V gene is TRBV4-2, the J gene TRBJ1-4; the match to TRBD1 covers 8 bases. CDR1 and CDR2 from the germline V gene are LGHNA and YNFKEQ. Trimming cost V 3 bases and J 9 bases; bases outside gene matches: 12. CDR3 length equals 16 residues.

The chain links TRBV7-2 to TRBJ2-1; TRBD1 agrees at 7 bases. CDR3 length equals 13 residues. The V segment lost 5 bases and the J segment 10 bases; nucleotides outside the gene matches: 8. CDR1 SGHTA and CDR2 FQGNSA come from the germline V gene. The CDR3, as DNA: TGTGCCAGCAGCCAATACAGGGGTTTGGAGCAGTTCTTC. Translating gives CASSQYRGLEQFF.

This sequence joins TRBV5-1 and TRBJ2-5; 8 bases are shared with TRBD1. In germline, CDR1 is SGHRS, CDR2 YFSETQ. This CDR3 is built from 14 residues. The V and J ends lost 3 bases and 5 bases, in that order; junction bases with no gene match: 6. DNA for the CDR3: TGCGCCAGCAGCTCCCCAGGGGGCGGTGAGACCCAGTACTTC. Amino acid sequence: CASSSPGGGETQYF.

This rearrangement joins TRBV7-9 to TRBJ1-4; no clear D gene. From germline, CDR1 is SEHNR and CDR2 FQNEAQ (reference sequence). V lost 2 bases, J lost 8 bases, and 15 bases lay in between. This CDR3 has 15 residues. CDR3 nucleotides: TGTGCCAGCAGCTTACTTCTAGGCCCTGGCGAAAAACTGTTTTTT. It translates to CASSLLLGPGEKLFF.